The entry that follows covers one TCR beta chain sequence. Its target is unknown. CDR3 size: 17 residues. J gave up 5 bases and V 7 bases, and 20 bases lay outside the gene matches. Germline values: CDR1 SGHAT, CDR2 FQDESV (reference sequence). No patient received treatment before thyroid surgery. This sample stems from a study of metastatic and nonmetastatic thyroid tumors. Study summary: The study looked at repertoires side by side in blood and in tumor or nodule tissue from malignant and benign thyroid patients.

Under the authors' procedure: Using the CDR3 differences seen across clinicopathological groups, the authors built a distant-metastasis classifier for papillary thyroid cancer, which was meant to discriminate distant-metastatic patients. TCRdb re-called the PCR reads with MiXCR. These V and J calls derive from TCRdb rather than the authors' analysis. The sample carries 50,000 or so clones, roughly a sixth recorded once. Study-wide points: Within blood and tumor, benign nodules reportedly had significantly lower TCR beta diversity than malignant thyroid tumors did.

The receptor comes from a female donor with papillary thyroid cancer or a benign thyroid nodule (not recorded which). Some clones in this sample may be carry-over from other donors' samples. Sequenced sample: blood. V gene TRBV11-1 combines with J gene TRBJ2-7, with 7 bases matching TRBD2. The CDR3 nucleotides are TGTGCCAGCATCTCGCTCTATGGGCGGGAGCGATCTGACGAGCAGTACTTC. Translating it yields CASISLYGRERSDEQYF.